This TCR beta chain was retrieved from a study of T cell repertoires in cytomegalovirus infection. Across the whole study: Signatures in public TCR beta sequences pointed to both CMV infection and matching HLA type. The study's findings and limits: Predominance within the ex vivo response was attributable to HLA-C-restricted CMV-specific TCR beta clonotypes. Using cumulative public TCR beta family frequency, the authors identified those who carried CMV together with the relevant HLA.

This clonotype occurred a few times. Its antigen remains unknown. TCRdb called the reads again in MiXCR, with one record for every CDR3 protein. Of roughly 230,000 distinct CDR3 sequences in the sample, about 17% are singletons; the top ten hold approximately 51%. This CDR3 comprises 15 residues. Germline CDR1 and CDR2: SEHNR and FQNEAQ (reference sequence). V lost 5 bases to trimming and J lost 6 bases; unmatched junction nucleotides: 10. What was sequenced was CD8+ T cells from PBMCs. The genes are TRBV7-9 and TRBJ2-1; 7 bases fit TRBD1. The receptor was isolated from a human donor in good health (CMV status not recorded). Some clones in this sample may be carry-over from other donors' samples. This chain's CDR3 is CASSKGQEASNEQFF. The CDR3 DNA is TGTGCCAGCAGCAAAGGACAGGAGGCCTCCAATGAGCAGTTCTTC.